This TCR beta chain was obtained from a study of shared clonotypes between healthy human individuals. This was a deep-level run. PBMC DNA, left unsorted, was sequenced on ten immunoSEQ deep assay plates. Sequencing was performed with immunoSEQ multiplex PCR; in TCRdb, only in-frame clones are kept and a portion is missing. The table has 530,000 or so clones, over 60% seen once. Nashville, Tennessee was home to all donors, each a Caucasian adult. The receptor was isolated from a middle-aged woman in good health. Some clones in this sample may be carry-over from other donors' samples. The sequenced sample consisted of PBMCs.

The CDR3 spells CSVDNGGDEQFF. CDR3 DNA: TGCAGCGTTGACAACGGGGGCGATGAGCAGTTCTTC. The chain links TRBV29-1 to TRBJ2-1; either TRBD1 or TRBD2 may supply D (6 bases each). From germline, CDR1 is SQVTM and CDR2 ANQGSEA. Trimming stripped 3 bases from V and 8 bases from J, with 11 bases between. This CDR3 region has 12 residues.